Below, 29 T cell receptor beta chains from the same sample are listed, as sequenced in a study of blood T cell repertoires in COVID-19. Profiled with immunoSEQ multiplex PCR; TCRdb holds only in-frame clones, not every one. The sample shows fewer than 300,000 clones, 83% of them seen only once. Sequencing was performed on peripheral blood. These receptors all stem from a woman aged 45-65 years who had recovered from COVID-19.

This clone rates as medium-sized. This rearrangement joins TRBV5-5 to TRBJ2-7; 7 positions agree with TRBD2. The CDR3 consists of 14 residues. The trim removed 4 bases at V and 4 bases at J, leaving 8 bases unmatched. Germline V gene data show CDR1 as SGHKS and CDR2 as YYEKEE (reference sequence). The CDR3 loop reads CASSPAGVGYEQYF. The CDR3 DNA follows: TGTGCCAGCAGCCCGGCGGGGGTGGGGTACGAGCAGTACTTC.

In this sample, this clone turned up once. The chain combines TRBV5-1 with TRBJ2-7; 9 positions match TRBD1. Germline CDR1 and CDR2: SGHRS and YFSETQ. The length of the CDR3 is 17 residues. With V trimmed by 0 bases and J by 2 bases, 9 bases remained unmatched. CDR3 bases: TGCGCCAGCAGCTTGGACCGAACCGGGACAGGGACCTACGAGCAGTACTTC. Its protein product is CASSLDRTGTGTYEQYF. The complete variable domain, with remaining parts taken from reference TRBV5-1 and TRBJ2-7, reads KAGVTQTPRYLIKTRGQQVTLSCSPISGHRSVSWYQQTPGQGLQFLFEYFSETQRNKGNFPGRFSGRQFSNSRSEMNVSTLELGDSALYLCASSLDRTGTGTYEQYFGPGTRLTVT.

This clone was counted once. V and J are TRBV27 and TRBJ2-2, with 10 bases that match TRBD2. Germline V gene lookup returns CDR1 MNHEY and CDR2 SMNVEV (reference sequence). This CDR3 spans 18 amino acids. V lost 3 bases, J lost 4 bases, and 11 bases stayed unmatched. This chain's CDR3 is CASSFRPSGGRGTGELFF. In nucleotides, the CDR3 is TGTGCCAGCAGTTTCCGACCTAGCGGGGGCCGGGGCACCGGGGAGCTGTTTTTT.

The chain uses TRBV5-1 and TRBJ2-5, with 7 bases that match TRBD1. Losses at the gene ends were 0 bases for V and 5 bases for J; bases not matched to a gene: 4. Germline V gives CDR1 SGHRS, CDR2 YFSETQ. The CDR3 totals 14 residues. The CDR3 region is CASSLGQGFETQYF. The CDR3, as DNA: TGCGCCAGCAGCTTGGGACAGGGTTTTGAGACCCAGTACTTC.

The chain carries TRBV5-1 and TRBJ1-1; 9 positions agree with TRBD1. The junction had 4 bases not matched to a gene; V was cut back by 0 bases and J by 4 bases. CDR3 length: 15 residues. Germline V gives CDR1 SGHRS, CDR2 YFSETQ. CDR3 coding DNA: TGCGCCAGCAGCTTGGCCCAGACAGGGGGCACTGAAGCTTTCTTT. Translating it yields CASSLAQTGGTEAFF.

The CDR3, as DNA: TGTGCCAGCAGCCAGGGGCATAATAGCAATCAGCCCCAGCATTTT. Translation gives CASSQGHNSNQPQHF. This chain connects TRBV4-2 to TRBJ1-5; weak D call: TRBD1 (5 bases). Deletions cut 3 bases from V and 0 bases from J, with 9 bases between. Germline V gives CDR1 LGHNA, CDR2 YNFKEQ. This CDR3 comprises 15 residues.

The chain has TRBV6-4 and TRBJ2-7; D is perhaps TRBD2 (5 bases). This CDR3 comprises 12 residues. Trimming took off 7 bases at V and 0 bases at J, with 7 bases between the two ends. Germline loops: CDR1 MRHNA, CDR2 SNTAGT. This CDR3 reads CASTGLSYEQYF. The CDR3 nucleotides are TGTGCCAGCACCGGACTCTCCTACGAGCAGTACTTC.

The DNA of the CDR3 is TGTGCCAGCAGCCAAGCCCGTTCCGGGGTCTATGGCTACACCTTC. Its protein product is CASSQARSGVYGYTF. The V call is TRBV3-1 (or the pseudogene TRBV3-2), the J call TRBJ1-2; D remains ambiguous. The V gene's germline CDR1 is LGHDT and CDR2 YNNKEL (reference sequence). The CDR3 is 15 amino acids. Trimming removed 1 base at V and 4 bases at J, with 13 bases between.

This clone appeared a single time. The J gene is TRBJ2-1, the V gene TRBV4-1; TRBD2 matches 10 bases. The CDR3 totals 16 residues. The junction had 6 bases not matched to a gene; V was cut back by 3 bases and J by 4 bases. Germline CDR1 and CDR2: MGHRA and YSYEKL. The CDR3 protein is CASSQTPLAGYNEQFF. The DNA for the CDR3 is TGCGCCAGCAGCCAGACGCCACTAGCGGGATACAATGAGCAGTTCTTC.

The V gene is TRBV28, the J gene TRBJ1-2; TRBD1 aligns across 7 bases. V shed 5 bases, J shed 1 base, and the junction held 10 bases outside the gene matches. The V gene's germline CDR1 is MDHEN and CDR2 SYDVKM. This CDR3 contains 16 residues. The DNA of the CDR3 is TGTGCCAGCAGTCCCCCTGGCCAGGGGGTTAACTATGGCTACACCTTC. It codes for CASSPPGQGVNYGYTF.

The chain combines TRBV15 with TRBJ2-4; 8 bases match TRBD1. The CDR3 covers 15 residues. V lost 0 bases and J lost 8; bases outside the gene matches: 6. From germline, CDR1 is LNHNV and CDR2 YYDKDF (reference sequence). Here the CDR3 reads CATSRERTGRDIQYF. The CDR3 region has the DNA TGTGCCACCAGCAGAGAGCGGACAGGGCGCGACATTCAGTACTTC.

The chain carries TRBV7-6 and TRBJ2-7, with 10 positions matching TRBD1. V was clipped by 5 bases and J by 2 bases; unmatched bases: 9. CDR3 length: 16 amino acids. Looked up from germline, CDR1 is SGHVS and CDR2 is FNYEAQ. CDR3 in DNA: TGTGCCAGCAGCCGTAAGACCGGGACAGGGGCCTACGAGCAGTACTTC. It yields the protein CASSRKTGTGAYEQYF.

V gene TRBV7-9 combines with J gene TRBJ2-2; possibly TRBD1 for D (5 bases). The CDR3 totals 16 residues. Trimming cost V 4 bases and J 4 bases, with 16 bases left between them. Germline V gene lookup returns CDR1 SEHNR and CDR2 FQNEAQ (reference sequence). The DNA for the CDR3 is TGTGCCAGCAGCTCCTTAGCAGGGTTGGGCACCGGGGAGCTGTTTTTT. Amino acids: CASSSLAGLGTGELFF. Full variable domain (remainder filled in from reference TRBV7-9 and TRBJ2-2): DTGVSQNPRHKITKRGQNVTFRCDPISEHNRLYWYRQTLGQGPEFLTYFQNEAQLEKSRLLSDRFSAERPKGSFSTLEIQRTEQGDSAMYLCASSSLAGLGTGELFFGEGSRLTVL.

This sequence joins TRBV29-1 and TRBJ1-1, with a tentative D call TRBD1 (5 bases). Trimming took 3 bases from V and 5 from J, leaving 13 bases between them. CDR1 and CDR2 (germline): SQVTM, ANQGSEA. This CDR3 is built from 13 residues. CDR3 residues: CSVDLAGNTEAFF. CDR3 DNA sequence: TGCAGCGTTGATCTGGCAGGGAATACTGAAGCTTTCTTT.

The rearrangement uses TRBV12-3 or TRBV12-4 and TRBJ2-5; 8 positions match TRBD2. Trimming cost V 6 bases and J 4 bases; bases outside gene matches: 4. The CDR3 length is 13 residues. The CDR3 loop is CASRAGGRETQYF. As DNA, the CDR3 is TGTGCCAGCAGGGCGGGGGGCAGAGAGACCCAGTACTTC.

The chain carries TRBV2 and TRBJ2-7, with a weak D call TRBD1 (5 bases). Germline CDR1 is SNHLY and CDR2 is FYNNEI. The CDR3 runs to 14 residues. The ends were cut back, 8 bases at V and 7 bases at J, with 21 bases in the middle. Written as DNA, the CDR3 is TGTGCCAGCTTAGAGCAGGGCTTAGGGAAGGAGCAGTACTTC. Translation: CASLEQGLGKEQYF.

This chain joins TRBV28 and TRBJ1-1; 8 bases align to TRBD1. After removal of 7 bases from V and 8 bases from J, the junction contained 12 bases not matched to a gene. The CDR3 contains 14 residues. CDR1 and CDR2 (germline): MDHEN, SYDVKM. CDR3 protein: CASTTTGVSAEAFF. The CDR3 coding sequence is TGTGCCAGCACCACGACAGGGGTCTCGGCGGAAGCTTTCTTT.

The gene calls are TRBV5-5 and TRBJ1-1, with TRBD1 as a possible D gene (5 bases). V shed 0 bases and J shed 8 bases, with 8 bases lying between them. CDR1 and CDR2 from the germline V gene are SGHKS and YYEKEE (reference sequence). The CDR3 has 12 amino acids. DNA for the CDR3: TGTGCCAGCAGCTTGGACCAGGGCGAAGCTTTCTTT. This encodes CASSLDQGEAFF. Full variable domain (remainder filled in from reference TRBV5-5 and TRBJ1-1): DAGVTQSPTHLIKTRGQQVTLRCSPISGHKSVSWYQQVLGQGPQFIFQYYEKEERGRGNFPDRFSARQFPNYSSELNVNALLLGDSALYLCASSLDQGEAFFGQGTRLTVV.

The CDR3 DNA is TGCGCCAGCAGCCCCTCGGCGGGGCCTCGGGGCACGCAGTATTTT. Translation: CASSPSAGPRGTQYF. This sequence joins TRBV5-1 and TRBJ2-3; tentative D call: TRBD2 (6 bases). The germline gives CDR1 SGHRS, CDR2 YFSETQ. The CDR3 runs 15 residues. Trimming left V 4 bases short and J 9 bases short, with 21 bases between.

The rearrangement uses TRBV6-1 and TRBJ2-3; D is possibly TRBD1 (5 bases). This CDR3 region has 15 residues. CDR1 MNHNS and CDR2 SASEGT come from the germline V gene. Trimming stripped 3 bases from V and 5 bases from J, with 15 bases between. For the CDR3, the DNA is TGTGCCAGCAGTGAGGCAGGGCCAAGACAAGATACGCAGTATTTT. Translation gives CASSEAGPRQDTQYF.

The rearrangement links TRBV5-1 to TRBJ2-2; D is ambiguous. Germline V CDR1 and CDR2: SGHRS, YFSETQ. The ends were cut back, 1 base at V and 6 bases at J, with 10 bases in the middle. The CDR3 length is 14 residues. The CDR3 DNA follows: TGCGCCAGCAGCTTGAGCGATTCCGCCGGGGAGCTGTTTTTT. Translating it yields CASSLSDSAGELFF.

J is TRBJ2-5 and V is TRBV28; a possible D gene is TRBD2 (8 bases). The V gene's germline CDR1 is MDHEN and CDR2 SYDVKM. The CDR3 consists of 17 residues. Trimming removed 6 bases at V and 10 bases at J, with 30 bases between. The CDR3 coding sequence is TGTGCCAGCAGCTCCCCAGGGGGAGCGGGGGTACGGGGGGGCCAGTACTTC. The encoded protein is CASSSPGGAGVRGGQYF.

This chain joins TRBV19 and TRBJ2-7, with unresolved D. From germline, CDR1 is LNHDA and CDR2 SQIVND (reference sequence). The CDR3 extends over 15 amino acids. V was clipped by 3 bases and J by 3 bases, with 15 bases between them. The CDR3 protein is CASSIREKTGYEQYF. The CDR3 bases are TGTGCCAGTAGTATTCGCGAGAAGACGGGCTACGAGCAGTACTTC.

CDR3 sequence: CATSMGASGLNEQFF. CDR3 nucleotides: TGTGCCACCTCAATGGGGGCTAGCGGACTCAATGAGCAGTTCTTC. The J gene is TRBJ2-1, the V gene TRBV7-6; a weak D match, TRBD2 (7 bases). The V end lost 10 bases, the J end lost 6 bases, and 22 bases lay between the germline ends. The CDR3 runs to 15 residues. Per the germline V gene, CDR1 is SGHVS and CDR2 is FNYEAQ.

The genes are TRBV14 and TRBJ2-5, with D possibly TRBD1 on 5 matching bases. V dropped 2 bases and J dropped 2 bases, with 9 bases sitting between them. This CDR3 is built from 14 residues. The germline gives CDR1 SGHDN, CDR2 FVKESK. The CDR3 DNA sequence: TGTGCCAGCAGCCAATGGGGCAGACAAGAGACCCAGTACTTC. It translates to CASSQWGRQETQYF.

This clone has a single count. The chain links TRBV4-2 to TRBJ1-6; TRBD1 might be the D (5 bases). Germline loops: CDR1 LGHNA, CDR2 YNFKEQ. Trimming shortened V by 0 bases and J by 11 bases, and 8 bases separated the two germline ends. The CDR3 length is 13 residues. CDR3 coding DNA: TGTGCCAGCAGCCAAGAGGCAGGGACACCCCTCCACTTT. It translates to CASSQEAGTPLHF.

This clone showed up many times. Other DNA sequences of this sample code for an identical CDR3. The CDR3 coding sequence is TGTGCCAGCAGTGAACTAGCGGGGGGGCCCGGGGAGCTGTTTTTT. It is translated as CASSELAGGPGELFF. The V gene is TRBV6-1, the J gene TRBJ2-2, with TRBD2 identical over 12 bases. In germline, CDR1 is MNHNS, CDR2 SASEGT. Trimming took 2 bases from V and 6 from J; bases not matched to a gene: 1. This CDR3 has 15 amino acids.

As regards this clone: The same CDR3 is also encoded by other DNA sequences in this sample. This chain uses TRBV6-4 with TRBJ1-2, with 9 bases lining up with TRBD1. CDR3 size: 13 residues. The germline V gene has CDR1 MRHNA and CDR2 SNTAGT. V dropped 3 bases and J dropped 6; count of bases not matched to a gene: 2. The CDR3 bases are TGTGCCAGCAGTGAGGGACAGGGAGATGGCTACACCTTC. It translates to CASSEGQGDGYTF.

The chain combines TRBV7-2 with TRBJ2-7, with D possibly being TRBD1 (6 bases). This CDR3 is built from 15 residues. CDR1 is SGHTA and CDR2 is FQGNSA in the germline V gene. Trimming stripped 5 bases from V and 2 bases from J, with 16 bases between. The CDR3 spells CASSANRVRTYEQYF. Written as DNA, the CDR3 is TGTGCCAGCAGCGCAAACAGGGTAAGGACCTACGAGCAGTACTTC.